Following are 9 T cell receptor beta chains from one sample sequenced in a study of blood T cell repertoires in COVID-19 (TCRdb year 2020). Libraries came from the immunoSEQ multiplex PCR assay. TCRdb holds this immuneACCESS table with in-frame rearrangements only. Some clones are missing; in checked studies, unresolved V genes explain under half, and the rest has no known cause. The sample contains roughly 200,000 clones, around 80% of them found a single time. The ten most abundant clones make up around 2.8% of the sample. Sample: peripheral blood. The receptors originated from a woman older than 75 with active or convalescent COVID-19.

The chain employs TRBV5-1 and TRBJ1-6; TRBD1 agrees at 8 bases. CDR1 and CDR2 from the germline V gene are SGHRS and YFSETQ. The J segment lost 10 bases and the V segment lost 0 bases, leaving 12 bases of the junction unmatched. The CDR3 sequence is 17 residues long. CDR3 nucleotide sequence: TGCGCCAGCAGCTTGGTGTCAGGGGGCACGAGGGAGTCACCCCTCCACTTT. Translated: CASSLVSGGTRESPLHF.

The chain joins TRBV6-5 to TRBJ1-2, with TRBD1 identical over 10 bases. Per germline, CDR1 MNHEY and CDR2 SVGAGI. This CDR3 contains 14 residues. The V segment lost 6 bases and the J segment 5 bases; nucleotides outside the gene matches: 6. CDR3 region: CASRPGTGDYGYTF. The CDR3 DNA follows: TGTGCCAGCAGACCGGGGACAGGGGATTATGGCTACACCTTC.

The J gene is TRBJ2-7, the V gene TRBV5-1; D is uncertain. The CDR3 has 14 residues. Germline CDR1 is SGHRS and CDR2 is YFSETQ. Trimming shortened V by 0 bases and J by 0 bases, and 7 bases separated the two germline ends. The CDR3 DNA sequence: TGCGCCAGCAGCTTGGCAGGTAGCTCCTACGAGCAGTACTTC. It specifies CASSLAGSSYEQYF. The whole variable domain, filled in from reference TRBV5-1 and TRBJ2-7, reads KAGVTQTPRYLIKTRGQQVTLSCSPISGHRSVSWYQQTPGQGLQFLFEYFSETQRNKGNFPGRFSGRQFSNSRSEMNVSTLELGDSALYLCASSLAGSSYEQYFGPGTRLTVT.

V gene TRBV29-1 combines with J gene TRBJ1-3, with TRBD1 matching 7 bases. The CDR3 is made up of 14 amino acids. Germline CDR1 and CDR2: SQVTM and ANQGSEA. V shed 5 bases, J shed 2 bases, and the junction held 6 bases outside the gene matches. CDR3 in amino acids: CSVNTGAAGNTIYF. CDR3 DNA: TGCAGCGTTAACACAGGGGCCGCTGGAAACACCATATATTTT.

J is TRBJ1-2 and V is TRBV28; D possibly corresponds to TRBD1 (5 bases). V was shortened by 7 bases and J by 8 bases, with 17 bases between the two germline ends. The CDR3 totals 13 residues. Germline V lookup: CDR1 MDHEN, CDR2 SYDVKM. Here the CDR3 DNA reads TGTGCCAGCACCCCTTCTGGGGCTTGGGGCTACACCTTC. Its protein is CASTPSGAWGYTF.

The chain has TRBV6-6 and TRBJ1-6, with 7 nucleotides matching TRBD1. Germline lookup yields CDR1 MNHNY and CDR2 SVGAGI (reference sequence). The CDR3 has 14 residues. The V gene end was trimmed by 9 bases and the J gene end by 9 bases; junction bases not matched to a gene: 11. The CDR3 protein is CASHRDRQISPLHF. CDR3 nucleotides: TGTGCCAGTCACCGGGACAGACAAATTTCACCCCTCCACTTT.

J is TRBJ1-5 and V is TRBV6-4; D uncertain. The germline CDR1 and CDR2 sequences are MRHNA and SNTAGT. The V end was cut by 6 bases, the J end by 1 base, with 7 bases between. The CDR3 extends over 13 amino acids. This chain's CDR3 is CASSLESNQPQHF. The CDR3 DNA reads TGTGCCAGCAGCCTAGAGAGCAATCAGCCCCAGCATTTT.

V usage is TRBV11-2 and J usage is TRBJ1-2, with D unresolved. Germline CDR1 reads SGHAT; CDR2 reads FQNNGV. The CDR3 runs to 16 residues. V gave up 2 bases and J gave up 6 bases, with 19 bases separating them. The DNA of the CDR3 is TGTGCCAGCAGCTTATCCCCCGAGGGCAGGATCCATGGCTACACCTTC. This encodes CASSLSPEGRIHGYTF.

The chain joins TRBV5-6 to TRBJ1-2, with 10 bases lining up with TRBD1. This CDR3 region has 15 residues. J gave up 2 bases and V 0 bases, and 1 base lay outside the gene matches. CDR1 and CDR2 (germline): SGHDT, YYEEEE. The CDR3 nucleotides are TGTGCCAGCAGCTTGGCGGACAGGGGGAACTATGGCTACACCTTC. This gives the protein CASSLADRGNYGYTF.